One TCR beta chain is described in this entry. The V and J ends lost 4 bases and 4 bases respectively, with 12 bases between them. The V gene's germline CDR1 is SGHDT and CDR2 YYEEEE. This CDR3 is built from 13 residues. The sample originates from a study of blood T cell repertoires in COVID-19. In the original processing: It was from reference gene primer amplification that nucleated cell counts were estimated. Produced via immunoSEQ multiplex PCR; TCRdb's table is partial and in-frame only. Clone size and V and J calls were adopted from that table, with D and trimming inferred from the DNA. This table holds more than 35,000 clones, 70% to 90% found once.

The TCR sequence derives from a man aged 55-75 years with active COVID-19. V usage is TRBV5-6 and J usage is TRBJ2-7; no reliable D call. The sequenced sample was peripheral blood. The CDR3 sequence is CASSIYSFYEQYF. CDR3 nucleotides: TGTGCCAGCAGCATATATTCGTTTTACGAGCAGTACTTC.